Listed here is a single TCR beta chain. Its antigen is not identified. 60 Vbeta and 13 Jbeta primers were used in PCR. Clones were read by immunoSEQ multiplex PCR, and TCRdb kept only the in-frame ones, dropping some. The table has 150,000 to 200,000 clones, approximately 82% seen once. The CDR3 consists of 12 residues. V lost 4 bases to trimming and J lost 3 bases, with 8 bases between them. Germline V lookup: CDR1 SGHDT, CDR2 YYEEEE. These data come from a study of cytomegalovirus exposure and HLA in healthy donors. Whole-study results and caveats: Donor immune exposure was known only as CMV serostatus.

The clonotype was recovered from a woman in her twenties or thirties in good health and CMV-seronegative. V usage is TRBV5-6 and J usage is TRBJ2-7; D ambiguous. Sequencing input: PBMCs. CDR3 residues: CASSGDFYEQYF. The DNA of the CDR3 is TGTGCCAGCAGCGGAGACTTCTACGAGCAGTACTTC.